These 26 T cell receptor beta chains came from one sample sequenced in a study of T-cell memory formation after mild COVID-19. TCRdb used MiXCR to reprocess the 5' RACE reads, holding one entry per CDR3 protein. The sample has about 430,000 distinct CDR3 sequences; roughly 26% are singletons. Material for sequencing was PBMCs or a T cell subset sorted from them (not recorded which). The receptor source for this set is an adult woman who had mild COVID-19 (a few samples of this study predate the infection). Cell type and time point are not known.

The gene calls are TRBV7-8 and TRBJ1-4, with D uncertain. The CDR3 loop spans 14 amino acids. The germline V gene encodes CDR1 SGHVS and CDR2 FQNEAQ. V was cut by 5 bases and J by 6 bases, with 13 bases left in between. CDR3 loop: CASSPGLNYEKLFF. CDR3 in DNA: TGTGCCAGCAGCCCAGGACTGAACTATGAAAAACTGTTTTTT.

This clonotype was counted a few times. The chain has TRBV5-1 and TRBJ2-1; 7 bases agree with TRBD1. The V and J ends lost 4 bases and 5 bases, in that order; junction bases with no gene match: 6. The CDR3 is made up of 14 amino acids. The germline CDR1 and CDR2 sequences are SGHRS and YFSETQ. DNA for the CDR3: TGCGCCAGCAGCCCGGGACAGAGGAACAATGAGCAGTTCTTC. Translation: CASSPGQRNNEQFF.

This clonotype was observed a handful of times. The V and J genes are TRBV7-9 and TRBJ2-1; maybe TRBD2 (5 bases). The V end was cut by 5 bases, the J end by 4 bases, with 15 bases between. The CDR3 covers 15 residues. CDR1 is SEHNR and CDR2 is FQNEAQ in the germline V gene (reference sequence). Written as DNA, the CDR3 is TGTGCCAGCAGCGCGGGCCTCACGACGTACAATGAGCAGTTCTTC. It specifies CASSAGLTTYNEQFF.

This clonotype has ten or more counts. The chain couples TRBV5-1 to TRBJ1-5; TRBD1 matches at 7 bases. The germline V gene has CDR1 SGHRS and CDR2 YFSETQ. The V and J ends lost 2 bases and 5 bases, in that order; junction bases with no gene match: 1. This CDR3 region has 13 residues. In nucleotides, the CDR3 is TGCGCCAGCAGCTTCGACAGGGATCAGCCCCAGCATTTT. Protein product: CASSFDRDQPQHF.

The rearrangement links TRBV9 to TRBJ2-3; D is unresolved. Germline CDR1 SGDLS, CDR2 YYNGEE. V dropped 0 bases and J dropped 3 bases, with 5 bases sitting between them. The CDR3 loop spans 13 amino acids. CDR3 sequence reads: CASSVVTTDTQYF. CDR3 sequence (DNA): TGTGCCAGCAGCGTAGTAACGACAGATACGCAGTATTTT. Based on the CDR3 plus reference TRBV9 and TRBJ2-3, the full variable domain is DSGVTQTPKHLITATGQRVTLRCSPRSGDLSVYWYQQSLDQGLQFLIQYYNGEERAKGNILERFSAQQFPDLHSELNLSSLELGDSALYFCASSVVTTDTQYFGPGTRLTVL.

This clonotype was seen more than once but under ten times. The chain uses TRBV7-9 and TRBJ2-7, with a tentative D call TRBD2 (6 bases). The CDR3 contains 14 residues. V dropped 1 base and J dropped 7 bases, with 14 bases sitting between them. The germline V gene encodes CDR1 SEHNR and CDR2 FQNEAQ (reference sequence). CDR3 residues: CASSLGGLTQEQYF. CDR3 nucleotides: TGTGCCAGCAGCTTAGGGGGACTGACCCAGGAGCAGTACTTC.

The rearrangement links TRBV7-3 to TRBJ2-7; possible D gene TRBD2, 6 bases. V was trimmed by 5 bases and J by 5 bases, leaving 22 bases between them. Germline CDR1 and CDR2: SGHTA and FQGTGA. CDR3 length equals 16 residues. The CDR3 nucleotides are TGTGCCAGCAGCCCCTCGCGGGAACGTCTTGGGGACGAGCAGTACTTC. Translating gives CASSPSRERLGDEQYF.

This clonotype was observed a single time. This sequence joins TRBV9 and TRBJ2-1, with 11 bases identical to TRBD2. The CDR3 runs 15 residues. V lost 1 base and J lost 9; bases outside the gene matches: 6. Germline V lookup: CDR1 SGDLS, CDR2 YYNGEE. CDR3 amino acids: CASSVQGSGRVEQFF. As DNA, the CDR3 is TGTGCCAGCAGCGTACAGGGTAGCGGGAGGGTTGAGCAGTTCTTC.

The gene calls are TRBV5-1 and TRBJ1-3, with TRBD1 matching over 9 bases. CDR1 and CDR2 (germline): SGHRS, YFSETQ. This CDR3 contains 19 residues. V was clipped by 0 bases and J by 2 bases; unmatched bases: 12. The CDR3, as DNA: TGCGCCAGCAGCTTGGGGCCCGCTACCGGGACAGGGACTGGAAACACCATATATTTT. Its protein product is CASSLGPATGTGTGNTIYF.

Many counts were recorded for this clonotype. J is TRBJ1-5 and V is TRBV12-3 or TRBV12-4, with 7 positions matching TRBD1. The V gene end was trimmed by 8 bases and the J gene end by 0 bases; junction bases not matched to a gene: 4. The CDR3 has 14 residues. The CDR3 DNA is TGTGCCAGCGGGACAGAAAATAGCAATCAGCCCCAGCATTTT. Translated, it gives CASGTENSNQPQHF.

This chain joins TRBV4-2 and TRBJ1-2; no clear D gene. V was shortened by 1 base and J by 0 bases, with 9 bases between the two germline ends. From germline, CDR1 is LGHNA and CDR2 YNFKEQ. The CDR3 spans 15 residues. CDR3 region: CASSQATVTNYGYTF. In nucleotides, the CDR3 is TGTGCCAGCAGCCAAGCCACGGTTACTAACTATGGCTACACCTTC.

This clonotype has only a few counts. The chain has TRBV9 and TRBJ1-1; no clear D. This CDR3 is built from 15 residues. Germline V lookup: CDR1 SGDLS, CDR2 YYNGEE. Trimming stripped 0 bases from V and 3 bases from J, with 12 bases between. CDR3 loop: CASSVDGRFDTEAFF. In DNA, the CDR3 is TGTGCCAGCAGCGTAGACGGTCGGTTTGACACTGAAGCTTTCTTT.

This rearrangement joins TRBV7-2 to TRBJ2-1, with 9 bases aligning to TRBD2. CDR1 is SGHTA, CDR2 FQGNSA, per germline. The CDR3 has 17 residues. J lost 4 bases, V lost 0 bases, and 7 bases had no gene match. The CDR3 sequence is CASSLALAGGLYNEQFF. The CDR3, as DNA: TGTGCCAGCAGCTTAGCCTTGGCGGGGGGGTTGTACAATGAGCAGTTCTTC.

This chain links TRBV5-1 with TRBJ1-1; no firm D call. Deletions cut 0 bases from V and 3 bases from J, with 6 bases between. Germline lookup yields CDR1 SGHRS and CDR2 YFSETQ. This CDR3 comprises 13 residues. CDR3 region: CASSLVGHTEAFF. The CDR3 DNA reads TGCGCCAGCAGCTTGGTAGGGCACACTGAAGCTTTCTTT.

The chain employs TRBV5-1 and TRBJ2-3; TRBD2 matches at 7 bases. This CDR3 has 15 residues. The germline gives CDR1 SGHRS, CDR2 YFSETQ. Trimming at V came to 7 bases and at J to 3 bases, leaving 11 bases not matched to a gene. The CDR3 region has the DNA TGCGCCAGCGAAGGATCGGGGGGAGGAACAGATACGCAGTATTTT. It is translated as CASEGSGGGTDTQYF. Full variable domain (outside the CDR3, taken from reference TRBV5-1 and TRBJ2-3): KAGVTQTPRYLIKTRGQQVTLSCSPISGHRSVSWYQQTPGQGLQFLFEYFSETQRNKGNFPGRFSGRQFSNSRSEMNVSTLELGDSALYLCASEGSGGGTDTQYFGPGTRLTVL.

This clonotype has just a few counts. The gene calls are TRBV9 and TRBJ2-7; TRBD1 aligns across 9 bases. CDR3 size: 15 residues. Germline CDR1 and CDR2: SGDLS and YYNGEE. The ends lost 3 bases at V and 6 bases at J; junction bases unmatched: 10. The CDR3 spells CASSATPGQGFEQYF. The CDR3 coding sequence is TGTGCCAGCAGCGCCACCCCGGGACAGGGATTCGAGCAGTACTTC.

CDR3 protein: CASSPLGDYRPGEAFF. Written as DNA, the CDR3 is TGTGCCAGCAGCCCACTGGGGGATTACAGACCGGGTGAAGCTTTCTTT. V usage is TRBV7-9 and J usage is TRBJ1-1, with TRBD1 as a possible D gene (5 bases). With 5 bases removed from V and 7 bases from J, the gap between germline ends came to 23 bases. CDR3 length: 16 residues. From germline, CDR1 is SEHNR and CDR2 FQNEAQ (reference sequence).

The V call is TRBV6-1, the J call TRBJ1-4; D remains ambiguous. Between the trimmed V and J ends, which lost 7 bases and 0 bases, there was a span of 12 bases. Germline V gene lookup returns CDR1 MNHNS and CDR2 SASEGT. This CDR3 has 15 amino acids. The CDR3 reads CASIRQPATNEKLFF. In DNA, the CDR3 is TGTGCCAGCATCCGCCAGCCAGCAACTAATGAAAAACTGTTTTTT.

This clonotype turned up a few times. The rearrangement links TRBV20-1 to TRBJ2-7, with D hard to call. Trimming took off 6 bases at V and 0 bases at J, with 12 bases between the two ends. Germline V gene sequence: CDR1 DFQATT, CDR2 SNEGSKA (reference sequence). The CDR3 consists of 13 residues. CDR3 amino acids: CSARRQRSYEQYF. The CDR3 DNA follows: TGCAGTGCCCGCAGACAACGCTCCTACGAGCAGTACTTC.

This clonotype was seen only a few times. The CDR3 spells CSAMGTSGEGTGELFF. The CDR3, as DNA: TGCAGTGCTATGGGGACTAGCGGGGAAGGGACCGGGGAGCTGTTTTTT. This chain connects TRBV20-1 to TRBJ2-2; TRBD2 matches at 13 bases. The CDR3 is made up of 16 amino acids. V dropped 4 bases and J dropped 5; count of bases not matched to a gene: 7. Germline V gives CDR1 DFQATT, CDR2 SNEGSKA (reference sequence).

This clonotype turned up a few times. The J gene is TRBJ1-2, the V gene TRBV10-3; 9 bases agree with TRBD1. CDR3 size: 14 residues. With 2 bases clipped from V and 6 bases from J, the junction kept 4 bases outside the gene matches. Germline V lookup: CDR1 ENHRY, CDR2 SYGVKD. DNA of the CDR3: TGTGCCATCAGTGAGGGACAGGGGTTGGATGGCTACACCTTC. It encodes CAISEGQGLDGYTF.

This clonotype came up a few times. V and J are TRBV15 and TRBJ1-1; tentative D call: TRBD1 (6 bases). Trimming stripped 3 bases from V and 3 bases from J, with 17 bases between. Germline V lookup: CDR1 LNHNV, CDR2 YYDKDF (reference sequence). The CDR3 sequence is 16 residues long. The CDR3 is CATSRALRGGHTEAFF. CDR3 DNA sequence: TGTGCCACCAGCAGGGCCCTACGGGGGGGCCACACTGAAGCTTTCTTT.

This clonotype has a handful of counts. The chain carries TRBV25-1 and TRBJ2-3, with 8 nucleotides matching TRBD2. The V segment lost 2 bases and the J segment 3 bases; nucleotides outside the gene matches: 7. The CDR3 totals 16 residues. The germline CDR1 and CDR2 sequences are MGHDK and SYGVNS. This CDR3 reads CASSEKASGSTDTQYF. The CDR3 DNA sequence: TGTGCCAGCAGTGAAAAGGCAAGCGGGAGTACAGATACGCAGTATTTT.

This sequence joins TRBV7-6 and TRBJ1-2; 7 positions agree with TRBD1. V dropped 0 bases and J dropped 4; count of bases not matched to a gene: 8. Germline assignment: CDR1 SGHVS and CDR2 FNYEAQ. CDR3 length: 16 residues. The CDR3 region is CASSLAGNTGAYGYTF. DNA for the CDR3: TGTGCCAGCAGCTTAGCGGGGAATACAGGGGCCTATGGCTACACCTTC.

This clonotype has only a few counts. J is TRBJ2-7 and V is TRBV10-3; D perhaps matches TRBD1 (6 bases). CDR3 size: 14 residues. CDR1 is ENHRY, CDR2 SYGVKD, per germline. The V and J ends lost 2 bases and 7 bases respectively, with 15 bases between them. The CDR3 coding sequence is TGTGCCATCAGTGAGGAAACACAGGGTAGGGAGCAGTACTTC. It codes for CAISEETQGREQYF.

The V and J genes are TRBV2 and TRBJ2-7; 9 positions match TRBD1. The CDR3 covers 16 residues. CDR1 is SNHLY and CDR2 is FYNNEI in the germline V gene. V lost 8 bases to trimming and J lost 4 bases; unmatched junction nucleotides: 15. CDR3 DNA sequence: TGTGCCAGCCAACGTCGGTCGGACAGGGGATTTTACGAGCAGTACTTC. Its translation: CASQRRSDRGFYEQYF.